The rows below give T cell receptor beta chains drawn from one sample of a study of OX40 agonist ivuxolimab in advanced cancers. Only in-frame clones appear in the TCRdb table, and some are missing; sequencing was by immunoSEQ multiplex PCR. The sample has fewer than 70,000 clones, around nine tenths seen once. The sample consisted of CD4+ or CD8+ T cells sorted from blood, taken in a trial of the OX40 agonist ivuxolimab. Every receptor here comes from an adult with an advanced solid tumor such as melanoma, head and neck, liver or kidney cancer. Both conserved end residues are part of each CDR3. The D gene is left open where the match is weak. Size values are once, few and many counts, or a class for expanded clones, and some rows have none.

CDR3 DNA,CDR3 protein,V gene,J gene,clone size,D gene
TGTGCCAGCAGCGCCACCGGGACAGGGGATTTCGGGGACATTCAGTACTTC,CASSATGTGDFGDIQYF,TRBV7-8,TRBJ2-4,-,TRBD1
TGTGCCAGCAGTTCCCCCGGGACAGGAGGATACCAAGAGACCCAGTACTTC,CASSSPGTGGYQETQYF,TRBV27,TRBJ2-5,-,TRBD1
TGTGCCAGCAGCTTGGATCCGCGGGAGTGGAATGAGCAGTTCTTC,CASSLDPREWNEQFF,TRBV5-6,TRBJ2-1,-,TRBD2
TGTGCCAGCAAAATGGGTGCGAGCTCCTACGAGCAGTACTTC,CASKMGASSYEQYF,TRBV6-5,TRBJ2-7,-,-
TGTGCCAGCAGTAGGGCACAAGAGACCCAGTACTTC,CASSRAQETQYF,TRBV6-1,TRBJ2-5,-,-
TGCGCCAGCAGCTTGGACGGGACTACCTACAATGAGCAGTTCTTC,CASSLDGTTYNEQFF,TRBV5-1,TRBJ2-1,-,TRBD2
TGTGCCAGCAGCTCTAGCGGGAGGGCCACCTACGAGCAGTACTTC,CASSSSGRATYEQYF,TRBV7-9,TRBJ2-7,few,TRBD2
TGTGCCAGCAGCCCCCAAGAGACCCAGTACTTC,CASSPQETQYF,TRBV2,TRBJ2-5,-,-
TGTGCCAGCAGTGCCCAGGGGACAGCCCCCTACGAGCAGTACTTC,CASSAQGTAPYEQYF,TRBV6-1,TRBJ2-7,-,TRBD1
TGCGCCAGCAGCTCTAGCGGGAGGGAATCAGATACGCAGTATTTT,CASSSSGRESDTQYF,TRBV5-1,TRBJ2-3,-,TRBD2
TGTGCCAGCAGCTTAAGGGGACTACCAGACAATGAGCAGTTCTTC,CASSLRGLPDNEQFF,TRBV7-3,TRBJ2-1,once,TRBD2
TGTGCCAGCAGCTTACGCGGGAGGGCCTGGAACGAGCAGTACTTC,CASSLRGRAWNEQYF,TRBV5-8,TRBJ2-7,-,TRBD2
TGTGCCACCAGCAGCGCCCGCACAGGGGTGGCTGAGCAGTTCTTC,CATSSARTGVAEQFF,TRBV15,TRBJ2-1,-,TRBD1
TGTGCCAGTAGTTCCCCGGGACAGGGGGCCTATGGCTACACCTTC,CASSSPGQGAYGYTF,TRBV19,TRBJ1-2,-,TRBD1
TGTGCCAGCAGCTTAGCCGCGGGACAGATAAACAATGAGCAGTTCTTC,CASSLAAGQINNEQFF,TRBV7-2,TRBJ2-1,-,-
TGTGCCAGCAGCTTAGTGGGGGCTACAGGGGGCACTGAAGCTTTCTTT,CASSLVGATGGTEAFF,TRBV7-6,TRBJ1-1,-,TRBD1
TGTGCCAGCAGTCCGGGGCCCCCGGGACAGGGGTACACCGGGGAGCTGTTTTTT,CASSPGPPGQGYTGELFF,TRBV27,TRBJ2-2,-,TRBD1
TGTGCCAGCAGTGGAAGCGGCGGGAGTTCAAGAGAGACCCAGTACTTC,CASSGSGGSSRETQYF,TRBV28,TRBJ2-5,-,TRBD2
TGTGCCAGCAGCTCGGGCTACAATGAGCAGTTCTTC,CASSSGYNEQFF,TRBV7-6,TRBJ2-1,once,-
TGTGCCAGCCGGACAGCGACCTACGAGCAGTACTTC,CASRTATYEQYF,TRBV27,TRBJ2-7,-,-
TGCGCCAGCAGCTGGACAGGACGAAGTCCCTACGAGCAGTACTTC,CASSWTGRSPYEQYF,TRBV5-1,TRBJ2-7,-,TRBD1
TGTGCCAGCAGCACCTTAGCGGGCTTCACAGATACGCAGTATTTT,CASSTLAGFTDTQYF,TRBV9,TRBJ2-3,-,TRBD2
TGCGCCAGCAGCTTTGCCCCTAGCACAGATACGCAGTATTTT,CASSFAPSTDTQYF,TRBV5-1,TRBJ2-3,-,-
TGTGCCAGCAGCTTACGGGTGAGCGGCCCCACAGATACGCAGTATTTT,CASSLRVSGPTDTQYF,TRBV7-9,TRBJ2-3,-,-
TGTGCCAGCACACCGACAGGGGTTGGCGGGGAGCTGTTTTTT,CASTPTGVGGELFF,TRBV25-1,TRBJ2-2,once,TRBD1
TGTGCCAGCAGCCTGGGACAGGGGGCATCTTCTCAAGAGACCCAGTACTTC,CASSLGQGASSQETQYF,TRBV27,TRBJ2-5,-,TRBD1
TGTGCCAGCAGCTTCGGTGGTCTGGAAGCCTACGAGCAGTACTTC,CASSFGGLEAYEQYF,TRBV7-2,TRBJ2-7,-,-
TGTGCCACCAGCCTGGACTGGGGCGCCTACAATGAGCAGTTCTTC,CATSLDWGAYNEQFF,TRBV15,TRBJ2-1,-,-
TGCAGTGCAAAGACAGGGCTTGGCTACACCTTC,CSAKTGLGYTF,TRBV20-1,TRBJ1-2,-,TRBD1
TGTGCCAGCAGTTTAATAAGGGACTCACCCCTCCACTTT,CASSLIRDSPLHF,TRBV27,TRBJ1-6,-,-
TGTGCCAGCAGCTCACCGGGACAGGGGTCTTATGGGGCCAACGTCCTGACTTTC,CASSSPGQGSYGANVLTF,TRBV28,TRBJ2-6,once,TRBD1
TGTGCCAGCAGCTTGTGGGGGGCGAAAGGAAACACCATATATTTT,CASSLWGAKGNTIYF,TRBV5-4,TRBJ1-3,-,-
TGTGCCAGCAGTGAAAGGACTAGCGGGAACTACAATGAGCAGTTCTTC,CASSERTSGNYNEQFF,TRBV2,TRBJ2-1,-,TRBD2
TGTGCCAGTAGTATCGGAGGACAGATATATGAAAAACTGTTTTTT,CASSIGGQIYEKLFF,TRBV19,TRBJ1-4,-,-
TGTGCCAGCAGTTTCGTCGGGGGAGCGGGAGAGGACGAGGATACGCAGTATTTT,CASSFVGGAGEDEDTQYF,TRBV28,TRBJ2-3,-,TRBD2
TGTGCCAGCAGTCCACTCCAGGGGGTAAGTGGGGCCAACGTCCTGACTTTC,CASSPLQGVSGANVLTF,TRBV27,TRBJ2-6,-,TRBD1
TGTGCCATCAGTGAGTCATCGGATTATGGCTACACCTTC,CAISESSDYGYTF,TRBV10-3,TRBJ1-2,-,-
TGCGCCAGCAGCTTGGGACTAGTCTTCCAAGAGACCCAGTACTTC,CASSLGLVFQETQYF,TRBV5-1,TRBJ2-5,-,-
TGTGCCAGCAGTCCCAGGGCTAACCAAGAGACCCAGTACTTC,CASSPRANQETQYF,TRBV27,TRBJ2-5,-,-
TGTGCCAGCAGCTTAGGGGGAACGGGCACCGGGGAGCTGTTTTTT,CASSLGGTGTGELFF,TRBV7-2,TRBJ2-2,few,-
TGTGCCAGTAGCTTGGGACAGGGGGGTAACACTGAAGCTTTCTTT,CASSLGQGGNTEAFF,TRBV19,TRBJ1-1,-,TRBD1
TGTGCCAGCAGTGCCGGGCCGTTGAACACTGAAGCTTTCTTT,CASSAGPLNTEAFF,TRBV2,TRBJ1-1,-,-